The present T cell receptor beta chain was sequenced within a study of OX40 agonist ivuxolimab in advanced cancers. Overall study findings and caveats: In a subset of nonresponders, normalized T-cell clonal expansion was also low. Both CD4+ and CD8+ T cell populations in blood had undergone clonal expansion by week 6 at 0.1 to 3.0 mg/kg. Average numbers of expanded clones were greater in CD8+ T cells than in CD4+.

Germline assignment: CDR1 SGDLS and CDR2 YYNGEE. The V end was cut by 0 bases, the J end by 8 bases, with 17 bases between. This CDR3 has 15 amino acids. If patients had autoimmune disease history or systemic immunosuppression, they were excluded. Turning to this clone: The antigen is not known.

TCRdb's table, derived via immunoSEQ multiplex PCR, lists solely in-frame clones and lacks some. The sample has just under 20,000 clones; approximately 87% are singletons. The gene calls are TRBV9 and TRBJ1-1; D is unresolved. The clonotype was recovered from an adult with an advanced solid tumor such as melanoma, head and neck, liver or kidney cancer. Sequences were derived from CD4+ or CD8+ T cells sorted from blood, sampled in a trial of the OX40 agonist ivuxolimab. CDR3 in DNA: TGTGCCAGCAGCGTAGTCCCGGGTTTATCGACGGAAGCTTTCTTT. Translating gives CASSVVPGLSTEAFF.